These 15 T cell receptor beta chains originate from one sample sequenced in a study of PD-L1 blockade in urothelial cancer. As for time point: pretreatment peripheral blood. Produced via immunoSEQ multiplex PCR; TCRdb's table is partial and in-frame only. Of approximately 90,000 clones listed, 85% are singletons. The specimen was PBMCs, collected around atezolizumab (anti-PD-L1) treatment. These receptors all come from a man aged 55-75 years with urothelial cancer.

DNA for the CDR3: TGTGCCAGCAGACCCGGGACAGGGAACACTGAAGCTTTCTTT. Amino acid sequence: CASRPGTGNTEAFF. The chain links TRBV6-5 to TRBJ1-1, with 8 positions matching TRBD1. Germline V gene lookup returns CDR1 MNHEY and CDR2 SVGAGI. J lost 1 base, V lost 6 bases, and 4 bases had no gene match. This CDR3 contains 14 residues.

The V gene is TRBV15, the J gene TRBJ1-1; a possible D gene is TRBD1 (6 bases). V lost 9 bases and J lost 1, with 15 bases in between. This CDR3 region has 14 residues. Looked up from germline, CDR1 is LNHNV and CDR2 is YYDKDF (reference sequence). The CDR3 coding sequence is TGTGCCACAACTATTTTGACAGGGAACACTGAAGCTTTCTTT. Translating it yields CATTILTGNTEAFF.

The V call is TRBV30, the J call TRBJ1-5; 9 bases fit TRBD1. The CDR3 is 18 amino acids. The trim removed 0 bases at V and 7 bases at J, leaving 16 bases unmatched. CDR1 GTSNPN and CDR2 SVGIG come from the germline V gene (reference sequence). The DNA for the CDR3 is TGTGCCTGGAGTGTACTCGGACAGGGGATGGGGCGCGCGCAGCCCCAGCATTTT. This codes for CAWSVLGQGMGRAQPQHF.

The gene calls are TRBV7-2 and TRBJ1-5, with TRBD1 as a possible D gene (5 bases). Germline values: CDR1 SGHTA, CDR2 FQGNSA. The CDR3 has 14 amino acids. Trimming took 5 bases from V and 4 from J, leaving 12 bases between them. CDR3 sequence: CASSETAPNQPQHF. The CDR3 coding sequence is TGTGCCAGCAGCGAGACAGCTCCGAATCAGCCCCAGCATTTT.

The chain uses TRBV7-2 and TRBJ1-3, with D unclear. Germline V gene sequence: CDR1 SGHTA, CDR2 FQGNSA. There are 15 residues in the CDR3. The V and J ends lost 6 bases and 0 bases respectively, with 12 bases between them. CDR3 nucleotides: TGTGCCAGCAGTTATACGGGGAGCTCTGGAAACACCATATATTTT. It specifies CASSYTGSSGNTIYF.

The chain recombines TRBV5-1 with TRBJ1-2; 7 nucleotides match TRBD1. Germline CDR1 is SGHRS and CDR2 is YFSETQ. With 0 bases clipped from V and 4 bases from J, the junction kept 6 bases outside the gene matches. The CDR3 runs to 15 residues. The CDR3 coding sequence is TGCGCCAGCAGCTTGGCAGGGGGATCCTTCTATGGCTACACCTTC. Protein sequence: CASSLAGGSFYGYTF.

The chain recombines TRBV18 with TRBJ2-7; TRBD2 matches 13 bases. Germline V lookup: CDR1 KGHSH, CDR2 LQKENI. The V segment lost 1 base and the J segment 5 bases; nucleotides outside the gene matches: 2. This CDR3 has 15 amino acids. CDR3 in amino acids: CASSPRTSGGDEQYF. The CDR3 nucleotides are TGTGCCAGCTCACCACGGACTAGCGGGGGCGACGAGCAGTACTTC.

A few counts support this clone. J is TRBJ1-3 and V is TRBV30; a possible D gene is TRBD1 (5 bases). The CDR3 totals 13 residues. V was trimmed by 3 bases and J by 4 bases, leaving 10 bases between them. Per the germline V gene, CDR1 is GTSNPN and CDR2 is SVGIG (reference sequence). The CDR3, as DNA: TGTGCCTGGAGCCAGGGTCGGGGAAACACCATATATTTT. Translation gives CAWSQGRGNTIYF.

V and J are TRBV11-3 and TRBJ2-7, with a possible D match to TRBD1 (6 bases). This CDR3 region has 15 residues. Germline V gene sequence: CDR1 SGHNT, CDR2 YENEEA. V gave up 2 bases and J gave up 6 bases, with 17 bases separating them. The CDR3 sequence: CASSLLAGAPLEQYF. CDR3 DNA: TGTGCCAGCAGCTTACTGGCAGGGGCCCCTCTCGAGCAGTACTTC.

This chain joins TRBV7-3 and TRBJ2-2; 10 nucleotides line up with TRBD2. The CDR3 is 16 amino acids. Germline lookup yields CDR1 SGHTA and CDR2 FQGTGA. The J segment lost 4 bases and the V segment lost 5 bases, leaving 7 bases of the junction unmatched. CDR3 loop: CASSPLAGETTGELFF. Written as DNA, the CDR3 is TGTGCCAGCAGCCCCCTAGCGGGAGAGACCACCGGGGAGCTGTTTTTT.

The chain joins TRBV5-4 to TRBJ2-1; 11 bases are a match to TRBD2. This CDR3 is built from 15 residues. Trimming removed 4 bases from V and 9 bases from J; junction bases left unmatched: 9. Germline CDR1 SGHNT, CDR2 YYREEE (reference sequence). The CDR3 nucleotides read TGTGCCAGCAGCCCGGATAGCGGGAGGGCAAGTGAGCAGTTCTTC. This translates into CASSPDSGRASEQFF. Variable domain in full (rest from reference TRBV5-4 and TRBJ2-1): ETGVTQSPTHLIKTRGQQVTLRCSSQSGHNTVSWYQQALGQGPQFIFQYYREEENGRGNFPPRFSGLQFPNYSSELNVNALELDDSALYLCASSPDSGRASEQFFGPGTRLTVL.

The CDR3, as DNA: TGTGCCAGCAGTGGACAGTCCATTGGGGCCAACGTCCTGACTTTC. It codes for CASSGQSIGANVLTF. This chain joins TRBV28 and TRBJ2-6; perhaps TRBD1 as D (6 bases). This CDR3 spans 15 amino acids. CDR1 MDHEN and CDR2 SYDVKM come from the germline V gene. Trimming pared 5 bases from V and 3 bases from J, leaving 11 bases between. Variable domain in full (rest from reference TRBV28 and TRBJ2-6): DVKVTQSSRYLVKRTGEKVFLECVQDMDHENMFWYRQDPGLGLRLIYFSYDVKMKEKGDIPEGYSVSREKKERFSLILESASTNQTSMYLCASSGQSIGANVLTFGAGSRLTVL.

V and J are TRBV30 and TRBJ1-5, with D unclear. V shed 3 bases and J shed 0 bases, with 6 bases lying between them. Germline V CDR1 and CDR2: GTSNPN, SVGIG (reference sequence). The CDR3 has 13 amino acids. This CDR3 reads CAWRSYSNQPQHF. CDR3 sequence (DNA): TGTGCCTGGAGGAGTTATAGCAATCAGCCCCAGCATTTT.

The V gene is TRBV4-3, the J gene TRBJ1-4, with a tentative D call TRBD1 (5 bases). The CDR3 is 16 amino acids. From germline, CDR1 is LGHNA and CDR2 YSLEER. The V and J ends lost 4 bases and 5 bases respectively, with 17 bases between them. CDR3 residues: CASSRKGVISNEKLFF. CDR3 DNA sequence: TGCGCCAGCAGCCGGAAAGGGGTAATCTCAAATGAAAAACTGTTTTTT.

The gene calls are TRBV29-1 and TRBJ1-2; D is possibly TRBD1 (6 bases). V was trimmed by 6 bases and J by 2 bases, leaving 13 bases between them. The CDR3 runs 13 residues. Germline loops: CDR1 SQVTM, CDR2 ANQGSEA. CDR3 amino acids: CSVHPDRNYGYTF. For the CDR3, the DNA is TGCAGCGTCCATCCCGACAGGAACTATGGCTACACCTTC.